This is a list of T cell receptor beta chains from one sample in a study of blood T cell repertoires in COVID-19. The data were produced by immunoSEQ multiplex PCR, yet TCRdb's version contains in-frame clones alone and is incomplete. The top ten hold approximately 15% of the sample, which has roughly 13,000 clones, over 65% seen once. The sample consisted of peripheral blood. Receptor source: a man aged 40-49 years with active or convalescent COVID-19. CDR3s include the opening cysteine and the closing phenylalanine or tryptophan. The D gene is left open where the match is weak. Rows give clone size only sometimes, using once, few, many, or a class for an expanded clone.

v_call	j_call	clone_size	d_call	cdr3_aa	cdr3_nt
TRBV20-1	TRBJ1-6	few	-	CSAREQGTLHF	TGCAGTGCTAGAGAACAGGGTACCCTCCACTTT
TRBV2	TRBJ2-5	-	-	CASCGRGGGETQYF	TGTGCCAGCTGTGGGAGGGGGGGCGGTGAGACCCAGTACTTC
TRBV11-2	TRBJ1-2	-	TRBD1	CASSKTGQVTGYGYTF	TGTGCCAGCAGCAAAACCGGACAGGTCACAGGCTATGGCTACACCTTC
TRBV12-3/TRBV12-4	TRBJ2-1	-	TRBD2	CASSPGTNNEQFF	TGTGCCAGCAGCCCCGGGACTAATAATGAGCAGTTCTTC
TRBV27	TRBJ2-3	-	-	CASSLKTGGASTDTQYF	TGTGCCAGCAGTCTAAAGACAGGTGGGGCGAGCACAGATACGCAGTATTTT
TRBV6-5	TRBJ1-5	once	TRBD1	CASRDRTGQPQHF	TGTGCCAGCAGGGACAGGACGGGTCAGCCCCAGCATTTT
TRBV12-3/TRBV12-4	TRBJ1-2	few	TRBD1	CASSFYRGNGYTF	TGTGCCAGCAGTTTCTACAGGGGTAATGGCTACACCTTC
TRBV7-8	TRBJ1-5	-	-	CASSSGQSFNQPQHF	TGTGCCAGCAGCTCCGGACAGAGTTTCAATCAGCCCCAGCATTTT
TRBV21-1	TRBJ1-5	-	-	CASSKLATKGVGNQPQHF	TGTGCCAGCAGCAAACTAGCAACGAAAGGTGTGGGCAATCAGCCCCAGCATTTT
TRBV5-4	TRBJ1-6	-	-	CASSDRFRNSPLHF	TGTGCCAGCAGCGACCGGTTCAGGAATTCACCCCTCCACTTT
TRBV3-1/TRBV3-2	TRBJ1-2	-	-	CASSQVSGLNYGYTF	TGTGCCAGCAGCCAAGTTTCAGGGCTTAATTATGGCTACACCTTC
TRBV27	TRBJ1-2	-	-	CASSLGPYGYTF	TGTGCCAGCAGTTTAGGCCCCTATGGCTACACCTTC
TRBV14	TRBJ2-5	-	TRBD1	CASSRHRGPETQYF	TGTGCCAGCAGCCGTCACAGGGGTCCCGAGACCCAGTACTTC
TRBV4-1	TRBJ2-3	-	-	CASSERGWDTQYF	TGCGCCAGCAGCGAAAGGGGATGGGATACGCAGTATTTT
TRBV27	TRBJ2-1	-	TRBD2	CASTHTTSGDNEQFF	TGTGCCAGCACCCATACGACTAGCGGGGACAATGAGCAGTTCTTC
TRBV6-5	TRBJ1-1	-	TRBD1	CASRSGTGTEAFF	TGTGCCAGCAGGTCCGGGACAGGGACTGAAGCTTTCTTT
TRBV19	TRBJ2-7	-	-	CASSIRRGGDTYEQYF	TGTGCCAGTAGTATAAGAAGGGGGGGAGACACCTACGAGCAGTACTTC
TRBV7-2	TRBJ1-2	-	-	CASSLATGDGYTF	TGTGCCAGCAGCTTAGCCACAGGTGACGGCTACACCTTC
TRBV20-1	TRBJ1-2	-	-	CSASFREDGYTF	TGCAGTGCTAGTTTCAGGGAAGACGGCTACACCTTC
TRBV5-1	TRBJ1-2	-	-	CASSLGELYGYTF	TGCGCCAGCAGCTTGGGCGAATTATATGGCTACACCTTC
TRBV29-1	TRBJ1-1	-	-	CSARDTEAFF	TGCAGCGCGAGAGACACTGAAGCTTTCTTT
TRBV6-2/TRBV6-3	TRBJ2-2	-	TRBD2	CASSSGGAWELFF	TGTGCCAGCAGTAGCGGGGGGGCGTGGGAGCTGTTTTTT
TRBV9	TRBJ2-7	few	TRBD2	CASSGSGSSYEQYF	TGTGCCAGCAGCGGTAGCGGGTCCTCCTACGAGCAGTACTTC
TRBV28	TRBJ2-3	-	TRBD2	CASSFGGGLDTQYF	TGTGCCAGCAGTTTTGGGGGGGGACTAGATACGCAGTATTTT
TRBV4-3	TRBJ2-6	-	-	CASSPRGVTGANVLTF	TGCGCCAGCAGCCCCAGGGGGGTTACTGGGGCCAACGTCCTGACTTTC
TRBV21-1	TRBJ1-1	-	-	CASSKDGRGSAFF	TGTGCCAGCAGCAAAGACGGTAGGGGGTCGGCTTTCTTT
TRBV6-1	TRBJ2-4	-	TRBD1	CASSKGDSGNIQYF	TGTGCCAGCAGTAAAGGGGACAGCGGAAACATTCAGTACTTC
TRBV29-1	TRBJ2-2	once	TRBD1	CSGSEYGQGDGELFF	TGCAGCGGCAGCGAGTATGGACAGGGGGACGGGGAGCTGTTTTTT
TRBV7-8	TRBJ1-5	once	TRBD1	CASSFGTGENQPQHF	TGTGCCAGCAGCTTTGGGACAGGGGAAAATCAGCCCCAGCATTTT
TRBV9	TRBJ2-7	-	TRBD1	CASSEKDRAFYEQYF	TGTGCCAGCAGCGAGAAAGACAGGGCGTTCTACGAGCAGTACTTC
TRBV6-4	TRBJ2-1	-	TRBD1	CASSPGGASNEQFF	TGTGCCAGCAGCCCAGGGGGCGCATCAAATGAGCAGTTCTTC
TRBV25-1	TRBJ2-1	-	-	CASSVQGGIEQFF	TGTGCCAGCAGTGTGCAGGGGGGCATTGAGCAGTTCTTC
TRBV7-9	TRBJ1-1	-	-	CASSSRRGQMMNTEAFF	TGTGCCAGCAGCTCGAGGAGGGGTCAGATGATGAACACTGAAGCTTTCTTT
TRBV11-2	TRBJ2-6	-	TRBD1	CASSQLDRVRANVLTF	TGTGCCAGCAGTCAATTAGACAGGGTCCGGGCCAACGTCCTGACTTTC
TRBV4-3	TRBJ2-7	-	TRBD1	CASSPALGQAYEQYF	TGCGCCAGCAGCCCGGCCCTGGGACAGGCCTACGAGCAGTACTTC
TRBV5-4	TRBJ1-2	-	-	CASSSSREGYTF	TGTGCCAGCAGCTCCTCCCGAGAGGGCTACACCTTC
TRBV7-9	TRBJ1-5	-	-	CASSLETDGNQPQHF	TGTGCCAGCAGCTTGGAGACAGACGGCAATCAGCCCCAGCATTTT
TRBV5-5	TRBJ2-6	-	-	CASSGGLAASGANVLTF	TGTGCCAGCAGCGGGGGACTCGCCGCCTCTGGGGCCAACGTCCTGACTTTC
TRBV4-1	TRBJ1-6	-	TRBD1	CASSQPDRGPNSPLHF	TGCGCCAGCAGCCAACCGGACAGGGGGCCGAATTCACCCCTCCACTTT
TRBV15	TRBJ1-5	-	-	CATSREQPGSNQPQHF	TGTGCCACCAGCAGAGAGCAGCCCGGGTCCAATCAGCCCCAGCATTTT
TRBV7-9	TRBJ2-7	few	TRBD2	CASSSLAEEPYEQYF	TGTGCCAGCAGTTCACTAGCGGAGGAGCCCTACGAGCAGTACTTC
TRBV4-2	TRBJ2-5	-	TRBD2	CASSQEVERGAETQYF	TGTGCCAGCAGCCAAGAGGTTGAGCGGGGGGCAGAGACCCAGTACTTC
TRBV6-5	TRBJ1-6	-	-	CASSSRSAGSPLHF	TGTGCCAGCAGTTCTCGGAGTGCTGGTTCACCCCTCCACTTT
TRBV24-1	TRBJ1-1	-	TRBD1	CATSEIGTGGGNTEAFF	TGTGCCACCAGTGAGATTGGGACAGGGGGCGGTAACACTGAAGCTTTCTTT
TRBV18	TRBJ1-3	-	-	CASSPSTPRQKPGNTIYF	TGTGCCAGCTCACCGTCGACACCCAGACAGAAACCTGGAAACACCATATATTTT